Listed below are T cell receptor beta chains from one sample, sequenced in a study of blood T cell repertoires in COVID-19. Profiling relied on immunoSEQ multiplex PCR, and the TCRdb table lists in-frame clones only, not all of them. The table lists about 230,000 clones, approximately 87% of them singletons. Sequenced input: peripheral blood. These receptors came from a woman aged 65 to 85 with active or convalescent COVID-19. Both conserved end residues are part of each CDR3. D genes are given only for firm matches. Clone size is not always given. Where it is, it says once, few, many or a class for expanded clones.

CATINRGLGTDTQYF	TGTGCCACGATAAACAGGGGTTTGGGCACAGATACGCAGTATTTT	TRBD1	15	TRBV10-3	.	TRBJ2-3
CASSLGGGTGDQPQHF	TGTGCCAGCAGCTTGGGAGGGGGGACAGGGGATCAGCCCCAGCATTTT	TRBD1	16	TRBV5-4	.	TRBJ1-5
CASSSGLAGTETQYF	TGTGCCAGCAGCTCAGGACTAGCGGGGACAGAGACCCAGTACTTC	TRBD2	15	TRBV7-3	.	TRBJ2-5
CASSQNPGTSGGTLYTQYF	TGTGCCAGCAGCCAGAACCCCGGGACTAGCGGGGGGACCCTCTATACGCAGTATTTT	TRBD2	19	TRBV14	.	TRBJ2-3
CASSQVILGRANEQYF	TGTGCCAGCAGCCAAGTTATTCTGGGCAGGGCGAACGAGCAGTACTTC	.	16	TRBV4-2	few	TRBJ2-7
CASSISAGRQPQHF	TGTGCCAGTAGTATATCTGCGGGGCGTCAGCCCCAGCATTTT	.	14	TRBV19	.	TRBJ1-5
CASSQGTTNEQFF	TGTGCCAGCAGCCAAGGGACTACCAATGAGCAGTTCTTC	.	13	TRBV3-1/TRBV3-2	.	TRBJ2-1
CASSQVGLGSEAFF	TGTGCCAGCAGCCAAGTGGGTTTGGGCTCTGAAGCTTTCTTT	.	14	TRBV3-1/TRBV3-2	.	TRBJ1-1
CASSVQGGSSYEQYF	TGCGCCAGCAGCGTCCAGGGCGGCTCGTCCTACGAGCAGTACTTC	.	15	TRBV5-1	.	TRBJ2-7
CASSLGGSQGSVGYTF	TGCGCCAGCAGCTTGGGGGGGTCACAGGGTTCCGTTGGCTACACCTTC	.	16	TRBV5-1	.	TRBJ1-2
CASSFRRSDTQYF	TGTGCCAGCAGCTTTAGGCGGTCAGATACGCAGTATTTT	.	13	TRBV7-2	.	TRBJ2-3
CASSSGGLEQYF	TGTGCCAGTAGTTCAGGGGGTCTCGAGCAGTACTTC	TRBD1	12	TRBV19	once	TRBJ2-7
CASSWTSGEYNEQFF	TGCGCCAGCAGCTGGACTAGCGGGGAGTACAATGAGCAGTTCTTC	TRBD2	15	TRBV5-1	.	TRBJ2-1
CASTPSLGGTSNEQFF	TGTGCCAGCACCCCCAGCTTGGGGGGGACGTCCAATGAGCAGTTCTTC	TRBD2	16	TRBV6-2/TRBV6-3	.	TRBJ2-1
CASSRGGARDTEAFF	TGCGCCAGCAGCAGGGGGGGGGCGCGGGACACTGAAGCTTTCTTT	.	15	TRBV4-1	.	TRBJ1-1
CASSQDRAGGQETQYF	TGTGCCAGCAGCCAAGATCGGGCGGGGGGGCAAGAGACCCAGTACTTC	TRBD2	16	TRBV4-2	few	TRBJ2-5
CASSLTSGQYNEQFF	TGTGCCAGCAGCTTAACCTCGGGACAGTACAATGAGCAGTTCTTC	TRBD1	15	TRBV7-3	.	TRBJ2-1
CASGLGSEQYF	TGTGCTAGTGGTTTGGGTAGCGAGCAGTACTTC	.	11	TRBV12-5	.	TRBJ2-7
CASSDRRDFGETQYF	TGTGCCAGCAGCGACCGAAGGGACTTTGGGGAGACCCAGTACTTC	.	15	TRBV7-6	once	TRBJ2-5
CATSDPGQGYNEQYF	TGTGCCACCAGTGACCCGGGACAGGGTTATAATGAGCAGTACTTC	TRBD1	15	TRBV24-1	.	TRBJ2-7
CASTSTGGASGYTF	TGTGCCAGCACCAGTACAGGGGGCGCCTCTGGCTACACCTTC	TRBD1	14	TRBV7-9	.	TRBJ1-2
CAGDRVNTEAFF	TGTGCTGGGGACAGGGTGAACACTGAAGCTTTCTTT	TRBD1	12	TRBV30	.	TRBJ1-1
CASSLGLAGMGEQFF	TGTGCCAGCAGTTTAGGACTAGCTGGAATGGGTGAGCAGTTCTTC	TRBD2	15	TRBV2	.	TRBJ2-1
CAVRGEIGETQYF	TGTGCCGTCAGGGGCGAGATTGGGGAGACCCAGTACTTC	.	13	TRBV7-2	.	TRBJ2-5
CASSLDRGNFGELFF	TGTGCCAGCAGCCTGGACAGGGGGAATTTCGGGGAGCTGTTTTTT	TRBD1	15	TRBV6-2/TRBV6-3	.	TRBJ2-2
CASSLLGSGGGTDTQYF	TGTGCCAGCAGTTTATTGGGATCCGGGGGAGGCACAGATACGCAGTATTTT	.	17	TRBV27	few	TRBJ2-3